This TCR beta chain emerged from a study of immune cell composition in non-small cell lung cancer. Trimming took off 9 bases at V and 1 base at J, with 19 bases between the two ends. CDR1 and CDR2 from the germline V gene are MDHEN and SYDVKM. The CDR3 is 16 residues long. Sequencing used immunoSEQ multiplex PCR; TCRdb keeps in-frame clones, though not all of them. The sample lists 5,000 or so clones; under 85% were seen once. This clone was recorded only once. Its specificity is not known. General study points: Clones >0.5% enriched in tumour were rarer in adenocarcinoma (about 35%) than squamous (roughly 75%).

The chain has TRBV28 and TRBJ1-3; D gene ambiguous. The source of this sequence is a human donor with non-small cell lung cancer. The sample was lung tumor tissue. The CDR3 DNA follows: TGTGCCAGTACGGCAGGAGGCAGCCCTTCTGGAAACACCATATATTTT. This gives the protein CASTAGGSPSGNTIYF.